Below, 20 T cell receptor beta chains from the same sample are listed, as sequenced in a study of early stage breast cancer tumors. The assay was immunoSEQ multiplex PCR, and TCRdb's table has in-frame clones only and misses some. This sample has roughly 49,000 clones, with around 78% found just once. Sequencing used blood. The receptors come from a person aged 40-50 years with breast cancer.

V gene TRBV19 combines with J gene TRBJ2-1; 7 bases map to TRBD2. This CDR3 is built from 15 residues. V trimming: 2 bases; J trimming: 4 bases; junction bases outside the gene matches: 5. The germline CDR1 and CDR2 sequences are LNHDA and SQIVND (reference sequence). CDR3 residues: CASSISTSAYNEQFF. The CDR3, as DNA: TGTGCCAGTAGTATATCTACTAGCGCTTACAATGAGCAGTTCTTC.

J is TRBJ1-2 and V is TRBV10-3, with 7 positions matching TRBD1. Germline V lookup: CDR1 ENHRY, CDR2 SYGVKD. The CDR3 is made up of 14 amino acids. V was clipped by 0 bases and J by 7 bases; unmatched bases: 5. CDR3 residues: CAISESGRGLGYTF. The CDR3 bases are TGTGCCATCAGTGAGTCGGGGAGGGGGCTTGGCTACACCTTC.

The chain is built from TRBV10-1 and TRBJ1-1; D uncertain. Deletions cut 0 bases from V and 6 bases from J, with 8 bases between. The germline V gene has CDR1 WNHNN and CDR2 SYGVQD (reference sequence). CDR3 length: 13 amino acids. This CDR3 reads CASSESGEAEAFF. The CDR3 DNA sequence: TGCGCCAGCAGTGAGTCAGGCGAGGCTGAAGCTTTCTTT.

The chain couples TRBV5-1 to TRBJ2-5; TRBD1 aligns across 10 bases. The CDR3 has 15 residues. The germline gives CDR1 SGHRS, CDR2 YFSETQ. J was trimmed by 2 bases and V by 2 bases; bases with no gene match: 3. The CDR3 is CASSFGTGAQETQYF. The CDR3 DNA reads TGCGCCAGCAGCTTCGGGACAGGGGCACAAGAGACCCAGTACTTC.

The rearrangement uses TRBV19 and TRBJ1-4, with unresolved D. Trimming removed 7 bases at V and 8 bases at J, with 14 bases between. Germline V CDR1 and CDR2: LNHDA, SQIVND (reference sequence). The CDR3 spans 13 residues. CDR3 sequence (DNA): TGTGCCAGTATGGGCAGCTGGCGGGAAAAACTGTTTTTT. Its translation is CASMGSWREKLFF. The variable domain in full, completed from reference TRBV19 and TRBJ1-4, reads DGGITQSPKYLFRKEGQNVTLSCEQNLNHDAMYWYRQDPGQGLRLIYYSQIVNDFQKGDIAEGYSVSREKKESFPLTVTSAQKNPTAFYLCASMGSWREKLFFGSGTQLSVL.

CDR3 amino acids: CASSPDPDYNNEQFF. In DNA form, the CDR3 reads TGCGCCAGCAGCCCCGATCCGGACTATAACAATGAGCAGTTCTTC. The rearrangement links TRBV4-1 to TRBJ2-1; possible D gene TRBD2, 6 bases. This CDR3 is built from 15 residues. Germline-derived CDR1 and CDR2 are MGHRA and YSYEKL. V was shortened by 4 bases and J by 5 bases, with 15 bases between the two germline ends.

CDR3 region: CASSSYRGGDTQYF. DNA for the CDR3: TGTGCCAGCAGTTCCTACCGCGGGGGAGATACGCAGTATTTT. This chain connects TRBV5-5 to TRBJ2-3; 7 bases are a match to TRBD2. The CDR3 is made up of 14 amino acids. CDR1 and CDR2 from the germline V gene are SGHKS and YYEKEE (reference sequence). V gave up 5 bases and J gave up 5 bases; unmatched junction bases: 8.

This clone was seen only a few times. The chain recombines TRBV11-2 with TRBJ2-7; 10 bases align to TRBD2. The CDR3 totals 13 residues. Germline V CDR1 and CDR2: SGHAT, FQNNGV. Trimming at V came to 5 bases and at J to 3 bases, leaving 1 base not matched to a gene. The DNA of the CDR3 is TGTGCCAGCAGCCGGACTAGCGGCTACGAGCAGTACTTC. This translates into CASSRTSGYEQYF.

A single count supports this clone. The CDR3 DNA is TGTGCCAGCTCGGAGTGGGGGACTAATGAAAAACTGTTTTTT. This sequence encodes CASSEWGTNEKLFF. This chain joins TRBV6-1 and TRBJ1-4; D is perhaps TRBD1 (5 bases). CDR3 size: 14 residues. Trimming cost V 8 bases and J 2 bases, with 12 bases left between them. Looked up from germline, CDR1 is MNHNS and CDR2 is SASEGT.

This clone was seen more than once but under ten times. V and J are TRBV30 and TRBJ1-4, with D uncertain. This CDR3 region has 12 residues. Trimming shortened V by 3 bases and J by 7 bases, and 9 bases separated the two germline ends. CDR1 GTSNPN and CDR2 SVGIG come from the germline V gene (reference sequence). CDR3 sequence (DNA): TGTGCCTGGAGGGGTATTGGTGAAAAACTGTTTTTT. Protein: CAWRGIGEKLFF.

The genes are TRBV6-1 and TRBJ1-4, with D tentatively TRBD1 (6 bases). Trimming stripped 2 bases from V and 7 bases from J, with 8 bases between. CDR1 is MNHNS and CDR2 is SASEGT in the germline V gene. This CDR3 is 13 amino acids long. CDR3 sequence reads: CASSESGVEKLFF. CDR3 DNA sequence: TGTGCCAGCAGTGAATCAGGGGTTGAAAAACTGTTTTTT.

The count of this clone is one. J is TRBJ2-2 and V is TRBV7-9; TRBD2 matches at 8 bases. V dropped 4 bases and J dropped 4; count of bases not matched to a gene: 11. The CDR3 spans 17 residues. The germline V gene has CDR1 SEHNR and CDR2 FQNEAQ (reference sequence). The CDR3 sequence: CASSSAGAGGFTGELFF. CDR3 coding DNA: TGTGCCAGCAGCTCCGCGGGGGCGGGAGGTTTCACCGGGGAGCTGTTTTTT.

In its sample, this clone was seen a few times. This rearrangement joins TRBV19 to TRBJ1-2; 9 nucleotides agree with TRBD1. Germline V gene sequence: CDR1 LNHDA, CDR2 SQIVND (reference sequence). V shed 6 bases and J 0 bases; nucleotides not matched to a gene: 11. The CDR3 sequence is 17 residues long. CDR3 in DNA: TGTGCCAGTAGCGGATTAACAGGGGGCCGGACTAACTATGGCTACACCTTC. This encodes CASSGLTGGRTNYGYTF. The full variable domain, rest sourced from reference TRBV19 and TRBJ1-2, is DGGITQSPKYLFRKEGQNVTLSCEQNLNHDAMYWYRQDPGQGLRLIYYSQIVNDFQKGDIAEGYSVSREKKESFPLTVTSAQKNPTAFYLCASSGLTGGRTNYGYTFGSGTRLTVV.

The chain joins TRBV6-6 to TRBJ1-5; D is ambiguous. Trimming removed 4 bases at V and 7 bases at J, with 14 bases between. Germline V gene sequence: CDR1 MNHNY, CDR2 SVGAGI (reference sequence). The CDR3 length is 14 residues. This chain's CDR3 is CASSSDRIDQPQHF. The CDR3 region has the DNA TGTGCCAGCAGTTCCGACCGAATAGACCAGCCCCAGCATTTT.

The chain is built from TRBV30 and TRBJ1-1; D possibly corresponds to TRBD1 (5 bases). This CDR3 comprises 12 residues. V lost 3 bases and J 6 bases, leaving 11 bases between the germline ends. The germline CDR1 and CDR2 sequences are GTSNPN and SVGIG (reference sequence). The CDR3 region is CAWRRGGAEAFF. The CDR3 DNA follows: TGTGCCTGGAGACGGGGGGGGGCTGAAGCTTTCTTT.

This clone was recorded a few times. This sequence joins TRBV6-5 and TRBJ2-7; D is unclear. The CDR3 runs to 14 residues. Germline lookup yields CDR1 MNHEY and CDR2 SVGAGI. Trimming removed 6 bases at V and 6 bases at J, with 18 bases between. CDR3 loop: CASSLTEKLTEQYF. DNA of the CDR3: TGTGCCAGCAGCCTGACTGAAAAACTAACCGAGCAGTACTTC.

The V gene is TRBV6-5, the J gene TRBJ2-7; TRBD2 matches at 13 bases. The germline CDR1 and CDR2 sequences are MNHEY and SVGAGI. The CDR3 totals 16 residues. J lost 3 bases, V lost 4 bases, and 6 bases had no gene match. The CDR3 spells CASSSLAGGKNYEQYF. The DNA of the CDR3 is TGTGCCAGCAGTTCACTAGCGGGAGGGAAAAACTACGAGCAGTACTTC.

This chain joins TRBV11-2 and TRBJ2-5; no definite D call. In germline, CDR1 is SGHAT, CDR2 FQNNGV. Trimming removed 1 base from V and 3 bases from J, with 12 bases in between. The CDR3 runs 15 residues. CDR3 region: CASSLVAQSKETQYF. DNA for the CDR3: TGTGCCAGCAGCTTAGTTGCCCAAAGTAAAGAGACCCAGTACTTC.

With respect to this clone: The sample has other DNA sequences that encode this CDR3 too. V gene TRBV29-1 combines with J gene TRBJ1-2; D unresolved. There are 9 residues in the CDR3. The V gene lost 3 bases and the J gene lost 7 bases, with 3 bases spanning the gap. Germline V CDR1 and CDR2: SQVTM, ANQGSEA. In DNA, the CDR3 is TGCAGCGTTGAGGGTGGCTACACCTTC. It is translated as CSVEGGYTF.

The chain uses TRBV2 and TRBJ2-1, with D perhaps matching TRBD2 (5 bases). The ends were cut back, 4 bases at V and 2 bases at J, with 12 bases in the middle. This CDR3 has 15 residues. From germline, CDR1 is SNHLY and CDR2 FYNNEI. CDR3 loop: CASSGERLAYNEQFF. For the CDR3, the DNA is TGTGCCAGCAGTGGGGAGAGGCTAGCCTACAATGAGCAGTTCTTC.